This section outlines one T cell receptor beta chain sequence together with its context. CD45RO-negative cells were positively selected for CCR7, leaving out terminally differentiated effector memory CD45RA+ cells. The data were taken from a study of shared clonotypes between healthy human individuals. CDR1 is MNHEY, CDR2 SMNVEV, per germline (reference sequence). The CDR3 sequence is 16 residues long. Trimming left V 2 bases short and J 0 bases short, with 8 bases between. Method: immunoSEQ multiplex PCR; TCRdb's copy keeps in-frame clones and lacks some. The sample holds more than 2 million clones, about 95% seen once.

Material for sequencing was naive CD8+ T cells sorted from blood. The genes are TRBV27 and TRBJ1-6; the D gene is possibly TRBD1 (5 bases). The sequence was obtained from a man aged 18-30 years in good health. CDR3 bases: TGTGCCAGCAGTTTAGCACAGGACTCCTATAATTCACCCCTCCACTTT. It yields the protein CASSLAQDSYNSPLHF.